The T cell receptor beta chain under discussion was sequenced for a study of cytomegalovirus exposure and HLA in healthy donors. V shed 4 bases, J shed 5 bases, and the junction held 9 bases outside the gene matches. The CDR3 is 15 residues long. Germline lookup yields CDR1 MNHNS and CDR2 SASEGT. Overall study findings and caveats: TCR beta V- and J-gene trimming was later associated with a missense DCLRE1C variant. Later analysis showed most CMV-associated TCR beta chains appearing HLA-restricted.

The PCR used 60 Vbeta and 13 Jbeta primers. The repertoire was sequenced with immunoSEQ multiplex PCR; TCRdb's copy has only in-frame clones and lacks some. There are 100,000 or so clones in the sample; about four fifths occur only once, and 1.3% lies in the top ten. A word on this clone: Its antigen is still unknown.

Sequenced: PBMCs. This receptor was taken from a man aged 40-49 years in good health and CMV-seronegative. This chain uses TRBV6-1 with TRBJ1-1; 8 positions agree with TRBD1. DNA for the CDR3: TGTGCCAGCAGTGGGACAGGGAGGGGGGGGACTGAAGCTTTCTTT. Amino acids: CASSGTGRGGTEAFF.